The rows below give T cell receptor beta chains drawn from one sample of a study of T cells after yellow fever vaccination. Via MiXCR, TCRdb re-called the 5' RACE reads, giving one row per CDR3 protein. Altogether hundreds of thousands of distinct CDR3 sequences are present, around 10% being singletons, with the ten largest covering around 20%. The starting material was PBMCs, obtained on the day of the first yellow fever vaccination. Receptors originate from a man aged 18 to 30 who received the YFV17D yellow fever vaccine. The CDR3 runs from the conserved cysteine through the conserved F or W. A D gene is named only where the DNA matches it firmly. Clone sizes are given selectively: once, few, many, or a class where the clone is expanded.

>TRBV28|.|.|TRBJ2-3
TGTGCCAGCAGTTCCGGCATCACAGATACGCAGTATTTT
CASSSGITDTQYF
>TRBV18|.|few|TRBJ1-2
TGTGCCAGCTCAGTCCGGGGCCAGAGAGGTATTGGCTACACCTTC
CASSVRGQRGIGYTF
>TRBV5-1|.|few|TRBJ2-3
TGCGCCAGCAGCTTACTAGTACTCAACACAGATACGCAGTATTTT
CASSLLVLNTDTQYF
>TRBV7-6|.|few|TRBJ2-5
TGTGCCAGCAGTCCCGGGACAATCGGGGGGACCCAGTACTTC
CASSPGTIGGTQYF
>TRBV24-1|.|few|TRBJ2-2
TGTGCCACCAGTGATTTTCAGGCCGGGGAGCTGTTTTTT
CATSDFQAGELFF
>TRBV19|TRBD2|.|TRBJ2-3
TGTGCCAGTGGGGCCGGGACTAGCGGGGCCACAGATACGCAGTATTTT
CASGAGTSGATDTQYF
>TRBV6-5|TRBD2|.|TRBJ2-3
TGTGCCAGCAGTTACCTCCTAGCGGGACCCGAATTTCCCGTGGATACGCAGTATTTT
CASSYLLAGPEFPVDTQYF
>TRBV7-8|.|few|TRBJ2-5
TGTGCCAGCAGCCCGGAGGATGCGGGCGGTTGGGAGACCCAGTACTTC
CASSPEDAGGWETQYF
>TRBV7-9|.|few|TRBJ2-1
TGTGCCAGCAGCCCCCCGGGCCCCTACAATGAGCAGTTCTTC
CASSPPGPYNEQFF
>TRBV4-3|TRBD2|few|TRBJ2-3
TGCGCCAGCAGTATAGCGGGGGGCACAGATACGCAGTATTTT
CASSIAGGTDTQYF
>TRBV15|.|.|TRBJ1-3
TGTGCCACCAGCAGAGATCGACACTCCTCTGGAAACACCATATATTTT
CATSRDRHSSGNTIYF
>TRBV25-1|.|.|TRBJ2-5
TGTGCCAGCGGCGACAGTCTCACTGGGGAGACCCAGTACTTC
CASGDSLTGETQYF
>TRBV12-3/TRBV12-4|.|many|TRBJ2-3
TGTGCCAGCAGACGTAGCACAGATACGCAGTATTTT
CASRRSTDTQYF
>TRBV5-6|.|.|TRBJ1-5
TGTGCCAGCAGCTTGAACCGGGGGCGGTCTTCGGCCCAGCATTTT
CASSLNRGRSSAQHF
>TRBV20-1|.|.|TRBJ2-3
TGCAGTGCTAGTCAGCCCCGGGCGGGGTTCCGAGATACGCAGTATTTT
CSASQPRAGFRDTQYF
>TRBV5-5|.|.|TRBJ2-3
TGTGCCAGCAGCTTGGCGAGGGTCGGAGATACGCAGTATTTT
CASSLARVGDTQYF
>TRBV7-2|TRBD1|many|TRBJ1-2
TGTGCCAGCAGCACTACCGGGACAGGTTTCAATGGCTACACCTTC
CASSTTGTGFNGYTF
>TRBV5-1|.|many|TRBJ2-2
TGCGCCAGCAGGGAGCGCCCAACGGACACCGGGGAGCTGTTTTTT
CASRERPTDTGELFF
>TRBV6-2/TRBV6-3|.|.|TRBJ2-2
TGTGCCAGCATGCGGACGGCGAACACCGGGGAGCTGTTTTTT
CASMRTANTGELFF
>TRBV6-5|TRBD1|.|TRBJ1-2
TGTGCCAGCAGTTACCGAGACAGGGGGCAAAGGGGCTACACCTTC
CASSYRDRGQRGYTF
>TRBV5-1|TRBD1|.|TRBJ2-5
TGCGCCAGCAGCTTGACAGGGGGCGAGTGGCAGACCCAGTACTTC
CASSLTGGEWQTQYF
>TRBV6-2/TRBV6-3|.|many|TRBJ2-2
TGTGCCAGCAGCCTGGCGTGGGGAGTGGGGGAGCTGTTTTTT
CASSLAWGVGELFF
>TRBV20-1|.|.|TRBJ1-2
TGCAGTGCTAGGGAAATCGGGTTGCTCTATGGCTACACCTTC
CSAREIGLLYGYTF
>TRBV11-2|TRBD2|many|TRBJ2-1
TGTGCCAGCACCATATCGACTAGCGGGGGTGGGGTTGAGCAGTTCTTC
CASTISTSGGGVEQFF
>TRBV12-3/TRBV12-4|TRBD1|few|TRBJ1-2
TGTGCCAGCAAGAACAACAGGGGATGGGGCTATGGCTACACCTTC
CASKNNRGWGYGYTF
>TRBV13|.|.|TRBJ2-2
TGTGCCAGCACGGGACCGCTAAAGGCCGGGGAGCTGTTTTTT
CASTGPLKAGELFF
>TRBV20-1|TRBD1|few|TRBJ1-1
TGCAGTGCTAGAGCCAGGACAGGGGTGAGCACTGAAGCTTTCTTT
CSARARTGVSTEAFF
>TRBV2|.|.|TRBJ2-3
TGTGCCAGCAGCGAAGAAACAGATACGCAGTATTTT
CASSEETDTQYF
>TRBV7-8|.|few|TRBJ2-1
TGTGCCAGCAGTCGAGGGGACGCGAGCGGCGAGCAGTTCTTC
CASSRGDASGEQFF
>TRBV7-2|.|.|TRBJ2-4
TGTGCCAGCAGCCCTACCCTAGGGGACGGCTCCAAAAACATTCAGTACTTC
CASSPTLGDGSKNIQYF
>TRBV3-1|.|few|TRBJ2-7
TGTGCCAGCAGCCAATTCGTGTACAGGACGAGAAACGAGCAGTACTTC
CASSQFVYRTRNEQYF
>TRBV9|.|.|TRBJ1-2
TGTGCCAGCAGCGTAGGGGGTACCTACGTGGACTACACCTTC
CASSVGGTYVDYTF
>TRBV30|.|.|TRBJ2-2
TGTGCCTGGAGTGGACTAGACGAACCCGGGGAGCTGTTTTTT
CAWSGLDEPGELFF
>TRBV20-1|.|.|TRBJ2-2
TGCAGTGCTAGAGTTCCACTTCAGGGGAACGGGGAGCTGTTTTTT
CSARVPLQGNGELFF
>TRBV5-1|.|.|TRBJ2-7
TGCGCCAGCAGCTTGGAAAGGGCCCCCTACGAGCAGTACTTC
CASSLERAPYEQYF
>TRBV18|.|few|TRBJ2-5
TGTGCCAGCTCACCATTCCGGAGGGGCGCGGTCTTTGAGACCCAGTACTTC
CASSPFRRGAVFETQYF
>TRBV5-6|.|.|TRBJ2-5
TGTGCCAGCAGCTCCGGGGACCGGGAGACCCAGTACTTC
CASSSGDRETQYF
>TRBV28|TRBD1|few|TRBJ2-1
TGTGCCAGCAATCGACCGGGACAGGGGGCCGATGAGCAGTTCTTC
CASNRPGQGADEQFF
>TRBV18|.|.|TRBJ2-1
TGTGCCAGCTCACTTGCCAACTACAATGAGCAGTTCTTC
CASSLANYNEQFF
>TRBV5-6|TRBD2|few|TRBJ2-7
TGTGCCAGCAGCCAAGGGACTAGCGGGAGCTACGAGCAGTACTTC
CASSQGTSGSYEQYF
>TRBV5-1|TRBD1|.|TRBJ2-5
TGCGCCAGTCACACAGGGGCCGCAGGCGAGACCCAGTACTTC
CASHTGAAGETQYF
>TRBV20-1|.|.|TRBJ2-4
TGCAGTGCTAGAGTGGGGAACATTCAGTACTTC
CSARVGNIQYF
>TRBV5-5|.|.|TRBJ2-1
TGTGCCAGCAGCTTAGAGCATGGGGGCTCGAGAGATGAGCAGTTCTTC
CASSLEHGGSRDEQFF
>TRBV6-1|.|few|TRBJ1-2
TGTGCCAGCAAGGACTCGGCAGCCGCTAACTATGGCTACACCTTC
CASKDSAAANYGYTF
>TRBV4-3|.|few|TRBJ1-5
TGCGCCAGCAGCCCCAACCCGGGGCCCAATCAGCCCCAGCATTTT
CASSPNPGPNQPQHF